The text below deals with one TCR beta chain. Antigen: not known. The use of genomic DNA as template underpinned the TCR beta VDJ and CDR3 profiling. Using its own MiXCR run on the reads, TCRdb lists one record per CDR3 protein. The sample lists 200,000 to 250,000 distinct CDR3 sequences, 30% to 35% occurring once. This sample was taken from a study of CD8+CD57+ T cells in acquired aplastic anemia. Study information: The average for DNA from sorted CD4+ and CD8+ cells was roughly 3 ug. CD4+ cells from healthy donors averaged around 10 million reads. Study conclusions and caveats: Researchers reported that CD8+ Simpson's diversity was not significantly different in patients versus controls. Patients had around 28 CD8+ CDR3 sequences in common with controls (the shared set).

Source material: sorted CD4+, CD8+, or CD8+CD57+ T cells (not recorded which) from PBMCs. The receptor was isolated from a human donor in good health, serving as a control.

In DNA, the CDR3 is TGCGCCAGCAGGGGAGGTGCAGGGGAACAAGAGACCCAGTACTTC. Its translation: CASRGGAGEQETQYF. The J gene is TRBJ2-5, the V gene TRBV5-1; perhaps D is TRBD1 or TRBD2 (6 bases each). This CDR3 comprises 15 residues. Trimming took 5 bases from V and 2 from J, leaving 16 bases between them. Germline lookup yields CDR1 SGHRS and CDR2 YFSETQ.